The rows below give T cell receptor beta chains drawn from one sample of a study of cytomegalovirus exposure and HLA in healthy donors. The protocol was immunoSEQ multiplex PCR, while the TCRdb copy is restricted to in-frame clones and leaves out a portion. There are 140,000 to 150,000 clones in the sample; approximately 72% occur only once, and 6.5% lies in the top ten. The specimen sequenced was PBMCs. Receptor source: a woman aged 55 to 70 in good health and CMV-seronegative. The CDR3 runs from the conserved cysteine through the conserved F or W. A D gene is named only where the DNA matches it firmly. Not all rows give a size; the values are once, few, many and, for expanded clones, a class.

D,V,J,size,DNA,CDR3
.,TRBV6-6,TRBJ1-3,.,TGTGCCAGCATGAGGCCGGGGAATGGAAACACCATATATTTT,CASMRPGNGNTIYF
.,TRBV5-1,TRBJ1-3,.,TGCGCCAGCAGCTTGGACGGACTCTCTGGAAACACCATATATTTT,CASSLDGLSGNTIYF
TRBD2,TRBV4-3,TRBJ2-3,.,TGCGCCAGCAGCAGGTCGCGGGGGGGCCTCACAGATACGCAGTATTTT,CASSRSRGGLTDTQYF
.,TRBV5-3,TRBJ1-4,.,TGTGCCAGAAGGTCAGGCAGGGCTAATGAAAAACTGTTTTTT,CARRSGRANEKLFF
.,TRBV5-1,TRBJ2-1,.,TGCGCCAGCAGCCCAGGGTTGGGCACCTACAATGAGCAGTTCTTC,CASSPGLGTYNEQFF
TRBD2,TRBV7-9,TRBJ2-1,.,TGTGCCAGCAGCCAGACTAGCGGACTCTACAATGAGCAGTTCTTC,CASSQTSGLYNEQFF
.,TRBV19,TRBJ2-2,few,TGTGCCAGTAGTATTCGGGGACTCGTTGGGGCGAACACCGGGGAGCTGTTTTTT,CASSIRGLVGANTGELFF
.,TRBV27,TRBJ1-1,.,TGTGCCAGCAGTTTAAGGGGCAGGGCGACTGAAGCTTTCTTT,CASSLRGRATEAFF
.,TRBV19,TRBJ1-1,.,TGTGCCAGTAGTATGGGGGGGCTTGCTACCACTGAAGCTTTCTTT,CASSMGGLATTEAFF
TRBD2,TRBV27,TRBJ2-1,.,TGTGCCAGCAGTACCATAGCGGGGTCCTACAATGAGCAGTTCTTC,CASSTIAGSYNEQFF
TRBD2,TRBV29-1,TRBJ2-3,.,TGCAGCGCCGAGCGGGAGGGAGGAGATACGCAGTATTTT,CSAEREGGDTQYF
TRBD1,TRBV18,TRBJ2-2,.,TGTGCCAGCTCAATTCGGGACAGGGCTATCGGGGAGCTGTTTTTT,CASSIRDRAIGELFF
TRBD1,TRBV6-5,TRBJ1-2,.,TGTGCCAGCACCCCGGGGACAGGCAATGGCTACACCTTC,CASTPGTGNGYTF
TRBD1,TRBV19,TRBJ2-3,.,TGTGCCAGTTCCGGGACAGGGGGCACAGATACGCAGTATTTT,CASSGTGGTDTQYF
.,TRBV6-6,TRBJ1-1,.,TGTGCCGCCCAACAGGGTAACTTCGCTGAAGCTTTCTTT,CAAQQGNFAEAFF
TRBD1,TRBV6-5,TRBJ2-7,.,TGTGCCAGCAGTTCCGGACAGGGTGGCGAGCAGTACTTC,CASSSGQGGEQYF
.,TRBV4-3,TRBJ2-1,few,TGCGCCAGCAGCCAAGCGAGCGGGTCGTACAATGAGCAGTTCTTC,CASSQASGSYNEQFF
.,TRBV29-1,TRBJ2-1,.,TGCAGCGTTGAAGCCCCGGACTCGAATAATGAGCAGTTCTTC,CSVEAPDSNNEQFF
TRBD1,TRBV15,TRBJ2-7,.,TGTGCCACCAGCAGAGTAGGGGGCTGGGGCGGCGTCGAGCAGTACTTC,CATSRVGGWGGVEQYF
.,TRBV4-2,TRBJ2-3,few,TGTGCCAGCAGCCGACTAGGGCCTAGCACAGATACGCAGTATTTT,CASSRLGPSTDTQYF
.,TRBV5-6,TRBJ2-7,.,TGTGCCAGCAGCTCGCCCGGGACACCCTCCTACGAGCAGTACTTC,CASSSPGTPSYEQYF
TRBD1,TRBV5-1,TRBJ1-1,few,TGCGCCAGCAGCTTCGGACAGGCCCGCACTGAAGCTTTCTTT,CASSFGQARTEAFF
TRBD1,TRBV5-8,TRBJ1-5,.,TGTGCCAGCAGCTTCACAGGGGGCTGGCAGCCCCAGCATTTT,CASSFTGGWQPQHF
.,TRBV9,TRBJ1-3,.,TGTGCCAGCAGCGTAAGTGGAGATCGGTCCTCCTCTGGAAACACCATATATTTT,CASSVSGDRSSSGNTIYF
.,TRBV7-3,TRBJ2-2,few,TGTGCCAGCAGGCCTAATACCGGGGAGCTGTTTTTT,CASRPNTGELFF
TRBD1,TRBV4-2,TRBJ1-2,.,TGTGCCAGCAGCCGCCCCCAGGGGGACACGTCTAACTATGGCTACACCTTC,CASSRPQGDTSNYGYTF
.,TRBV5-4,TRBJ2-7,.,TGTGCCAGCAGCTTTTCCAGGGGTGGGTACGAGCAGTACTTC,CASSFSRGGYEQYF
.,TRBV9,TRBJ1-1,few,TGTGCCAGCAGCGTATCGGAGCTTGGGAACACTGAAGCTTTCTTT,CASSVSELGNTEAFF
.,TRBV4-1,TRBJ2-5,.,TGCGCCAGCAGCCAACGACCCTCCCCGACTAGTGGGGAGACCCAGTACTTC,CASSQRPSPTSGETQYF
.,TRBV9,TRBJ2-1,few,TGTGCCAGCAGCGTAGCCCAGGGGTACCATGAGCAGTTCTTC,CASSVAQGYHEQFF
TRBD2,TRBV4-3,TRBJ2-3,.,TGCGCCAGCAGCCAATCGAGCGGGAGGGCCCCAGATACGCAGTATTTT,CASSQSSGRAPDTQYF
.,TRBV19,TRBJ2-1,.,TGTGCCAGTAGTCCTAAGACGACTAGAGGTCTCAATGAGCAGTTCTTC,CASSPKTTRGLNEQFF